This is a list of T cell receptor beta chains from one sample in a study of T cells after yellow fever vaccination. TCRdb itself ran the 5' RACE reads through MiXCR, one entry per CDR3 protein. The sample shows some 49,000 distinct CDR3 sequences, 5% to 7% of them seen only once. This material consisted of PBMCs, either bulk or a sorted T-cell subset (CD4+, CD8+, memory, or dextramer-sorted; not recorded which), taken 45 days after the yellow fever booster vaccination. These TCRs come from a man younger than 45 who received the YFV17D yellow fever vaccine. Each CDR3 is given with its conserved first and last residue. A D gene is named only where the DNA matches it firmly. For some rows the clone size is stated as once, few or many, or as a class when expanded; others skip it.

cdr3_nt: TGTGCCAGCAGCAAATACACCGGGATTCCCTACGAGCAGTACTTC; cdr3_aa: CASSKYTGIPYEQYF; d_call: .; clone_size: many; v_call: TRBV7-2; j_call: TRBJ2-7
cdr3_nt: TGTGTCAGCAGCTTAGCGCAGAGCGGGGGCACCGGGGAGCTGTTTTTT; cdr3_aa: CVSSLAQSGGTGELFF; d_call: TRBD2; clone_size: .; v_call: TRBV7-2; j_call: TRBJ2-2
cdr3_nt: TGCAGTGCCAGACCCCGAAACAAGAACACTGAAGCTTTCTTT; cdr3_aa: CSARPRNKNTEAFF; d_call: .; clone_size: many; v_call: TRBV20-1; j_call: TRBJ1-1
cdr3_nt: TGTGCCAGCAGCTTAGAGGAGAACTATGGCTACACCTTC; cdr3_aa: CASSLEENYGYTF; d_call: .; clone_size: few; v_call: TRBV7-6; j_call: TRBJ1-2
cdr3_nt: TGCAGCCTCTCTTCCGGGGAGAGTGAAGCTTTCTTT; cdr3_aa: CSLSSGESEAFF; d_call: .; clone_size: many; v_call: TRBV29-1; j_call: TRBJ1-1
cdr3_nt: TGTGCCAGCAATCGCGATACCGGGGAGCTGTTTTTT; cdr3_aa: CASNRDTGELFF; d_call: .; clone_size: many; v_call: TRBV5-8; j_call: TRBJ2-2
cdr3_nt: TGCGCCAGCAGCTTCACGGTTTCCTACGAGCAGTACTTC; cdr3_aa: CASSFTVSYEQYF; d_call: .; clone_size: many; v_call: TRBV5-1; j_call: TRBJ2-7
cdr3_nt: TGTGCCAGCAGCTTAACTAGCCATACTTACACAGATACGCAGTATTTT; cdr3_aa: CASSLTSHTYTDTQYF; d_call: .; clone_size: many; v_call: TRBV7-2; j_call: TRBJ2-3
cdr3_nt: TGCGCCAGCAGCCAGGGGACTAGCGGCACCGGGGAGCTGTTTTTT; cdr3_aa: CASSQGTSGTGELFF; d_call: TRBD2; clone_size: many; v_call: TRBV4-3; j_call: TRBJ2-2
cdr3_nt: TGTGCCAGCAGAGATCCCGGGACAGGGGAAAACGTCCTGACTTTC; cdr3_aa: CASRDPGTGENVLTF; d_call: TRBD1; clone_size: many; v_call: TRBV6-1; j_call: TRBJ2-6
cdr3_nt: TGCAGTGCCGTTAACCGGGACAGGGGAAACACCATATATTTT; cdr3_aa: CSAVNRDRGNTIYF; d_call: TRBD1; clone_size: many; v_call: TRBV20-1; j_call: TRBJ1-3
cdr3_nt: TGTGCCAGCAGCTTAGGAACCTCCGGGGTGGCCCAGTACTTC; cdr3_aa: CASSLGTSGVAQYF; d_call: .; clone_size: few; v_call: TRBV11-2; j_call: TRBJ2-5
cdr3_nt: TGTGCCAGCGGAGCTTTCACAGGGGACACCGGGGAGCTGTTTTTT; cdr3_aa: CASGAFTGDTGELFF; d_call: TRBD1; clone_size: .; v_call: TRBV12-3/TRBV12-4; j_call: TRBJ2-2
cdr3_nt: TGCAGTGCTAGGGGACAGGACTACACAGATACGCAGTATTTT; cdr3_aa: CSARGQDYTDTQYF; d_call: TRBD1; clone_size: few; v_call: TRBV20-1; j_call: TRBJ2-3
cdr3_nt: TGCGCCAGCAGCCGTGGACTAGCGGGAGGGCCCTCGGGAGAGACCCAGTACTTC; cdr3_aa: CASSRGLAGGPSGETQYF; d_call: TRBD2; clone_size: few; v_call: TRBV4-3; j_call: TRBJ2-5
cdr3_nt: TGTGCCAGTAGTCAACAGGGCCTGAGGGAGCAGTACTTC; cdr3_aa: CASSQQGLREQYF; d_call: .; clone_size: .; v_call: TRBV19; j_call: TRBJ2-7
cdr3_nt: TGCGCCAGCAGCGACAGACCCACAGATACGCAGTATTTT; cdr3_aa: CASSDRPTDTQYF; d_call: .; clone_size: .; v_call: TRBV5-1; j_call: TRBJ2-3
cdr3_nt: TGCGCCAGCAGCACCGGACGGAGCTCTGGAAACACCATATATTTT; cdr3_aa: CASSTGRSSGNTIYF; d_call: .; clone_size: .; v_call: TRBV5-1; j_call: TRBJ1-3
cdr3_nt: TGTGCCTCAGGAGGGGGTACGGGAGTCAATGAGCAGTTCTTC; cdr3_aa: CASGGGTGVNEQFF; d_call: .; clone_size: few; v_call: TRBV3-1; j_call: TRBJ2-1
cdr3_nt: TGTGCCATCGGGGAGACTAGGCTCTATGAGCAGTTCTTC; cdr3_aa: CAIGETRLYEQFF; d_call: .; clone_size: .; v_call: TRBV10-3; j_call: TRBJ2-1
cdr3_nt: TGCAGTGCTACGGGACTAGCATTTGATACGCAGTATTTT; cdr3_aa: CSATGLAFDTQYF; d_call: TRBD2; clone_size: .; v_call: TRBV20-1; j_call: TRBJ2-3
cdr3_nt: TGTGCCTGGAGATACAGGGTAAGGGGCACTGAAGCTTTCTTT; cdr3_aa: CAWRYRVRGTEAFF; d_call: .; clone_size: .; v_call: TRBV30; j_call: TRBJ1-1
cdr3_nt: TGCAGCGTTGACCCAAAGGGGGGCGGAATCTATGGCTACACCTTC; cdr3_aa: CSVDPKGGGIYGYTF; d_call: .; clone_size: many; v_call: TRBV29-1; j_call: TRBJ1-2
cdr3_nt: TGCGCCAGCAGCCCCAGCGGCTCCTACGAGCAGTACTTC; cdr3_aa: CASSPSGSYEQYF; d_call: .; clone_size: few; v_call: TRBV5-1; j_call: TRBJ2-7
cdr3_nt: TGTGCCAGCAGCCCCCAAGATACGCAGTATTTT; cdr3_aa: CASSPQDTQYF; d_call: .; clone_size: few; v_call: TRBV6-6; j_call: TRBJ2-3
cdr3_nt: TGCGCCAGCAGCCAAGATGGACTCACAGATACGCAGTATTTT; cdr3_aa: CASSQDGLTDTQYF; d_call: .; clone_size: many; v_call: TRBV4-3; j_call: TRBJ2-3
cdr3_nt: TGTGCCACCAGCAGAGTTCCTCGGAGTAGGGGGGGAGAGACCCAGTACTTC; cdr3_aa: CATSRVPRSRGGETQYF; d_call: .; clone_size: many; v_call: TRBV15; j_call: TRBJ2-5
cdr3_nt: TGCAGTGCTAGAGTCCCTGGCGGCGGCAGAGAGACCCAGTACTTC; cdr3_aa: CSARVPGGGRETQYF; d_call: .; clone_size: few; v_call: TRBV20-1; j_call: TRBJ2-5
cdr3_nt: TGTGCCAGCAGGGCGGGAGCCTACAATGAGCAGTTCTTC; cdr3_aa: CASRAGAYNEQFF; d_call: TRBD2; clone_size: many; v_call: TRBV6-2/TRBV6-3; j_call: TRBJ2-1
cdr3_nt: TGCGCCAGCAGCCTGGAGGGCGTATCCTACAATGAGCAGTTCTTC; cdr3_aa: CASSLEGVSYNEQFF; d_call: .; clone_size: many; v_call: TRBV5-1; j_call: TRBJ2-1
cdr3_nt: TGCAGCGTTGACCGGGACAATGGTTACAATGAGCAGTTCTTC; cdr3_aa: CSVDRDNGYNEQFF; d_call: .; clone_size: many; v_call: TRBV29-1; j_call: TRBJ2-1